This TCR beta chain was documented in a study of cytomegalovirus exposure and HLA in healthy donors (dated by TCRdb to 2017 to 2019). About the investigation overall: According to an earlier analysis of 587 of the donors, 150 million to 200 million T cells yielded 100 million or so unique TCR beta sequences and 250 to 350 Gb of sequence data. Of the roughly 400 genotyped donors, roughly 85% fell in the genetic ancestry cluster associated with self-reported Caucasian donors. The number of donors typed differed by locus, with 629-630 for A, B, C, DRB1 and DQB1, more than 500 for DQA1, 600 to 610 for DPA1, and some 450 for DPB1. Among 398 genotyped donors of the cohort, an average of around 240,000 unique TCR beta nucleotide sequences was sequenced per donor, of which approximately 19% were non-productive. High-throughput TCR immunosequencing, statistical association of individual TCRs with disease status, and machine learning were combined to predict cytomegalovirus infection status. The T cell repertoires of around 670 subjects were profiled by immunosequencing and related to cytomegalovirus serostatus. Roughly five DR-DQ haplotypes were treated as single units for association and clustering because of strong linkage in the cohort. The study aimed to test whether cataloging public T cell receptors could reveal signatures of past pathogen exposure. Rather than drawing on any new phenotypic data, the later analysis identified candidate immune exposures from TCR beta sequences and the way those sequences occurred across donors. Roughly 300 gigabases of sequencing data and roughly 81 million unique TCR sequences made up an early release that covered roughly 670 HLA-typed donors. Donor age, sex, ethnicity and CMV serostatus were compiled alongside the repertoire data. HLA typing covered class I and class II loci at four-digit resolution. A later genetic analysis used genome-wide SNP genotypes for about three fifths of the 666 donors, treating that subset as a discovery cohort. All discovery cohort repertoires had been generated on a single sequencing platform. A later analysis re-analyzed previously published TCR beta repertoires from roughly 600 donors and added high-resolution HLA genotyping to study TCR occurrence patterns. An earlier analysis of approximately 500 of the donors applied high-throughput TCR beta sequencing to assess whether each TCR beta V gene segment acted as functional or pseudogenic. Along with the roughly 670-subject first cohort, a separate validation cohort of roughly 110 different subjects was used. Findings and caveats that apply to the study as a whole: The study listed 150 to 200 TCR beta chains as associated with cytomegalovirus. Sequencing depth was assumed to be roughly uniform across donors in the presence/absence analyses, though that assumption may not hold. A group of highly shared sequence variants was considered likely to be a technical artifact of the sequencing pipeline. Correlated functional status among segregating V segments might be attributable to linkage disequilibrium, but an unknown experimental factor could not be ruled out. Because counts were too low, around 18 rarely observed V segments, including chromosome 9 orphons, were left out of the earlier analysis of 587 of the donors. In a later genetic analysis, fewer N-insertions in productive TCRs were reported among donors in an Asian-associated ancestry cluster than the roughly 710-donor mean. In a later analysis, the rate of TCR association differed among HLA loci, with DRB1 alleles having the most associated TCRs and HLA-C alleles having the fewest. A further reported finding was that TCR beta sequences accurately predicted the HLA-A and HLA-B alleles for most subjects in the first cohort. In an earlier analysis of approximately 590 of the donors, most TCR beta V segments were observed in productive rearrangements about 90% or about 30% of the time, broadly matching IMGT annotations. Specific HLA alleles were associated with 15,000 to 20,000 TCR beta sequences at a false discovery rate of 0.05 in a later analysis. The cohort was sequenced for TCR beta chains only, and without alpha or paired-chain data the features that could be detected were limited. HLA typing was unavailable for some donors at each locus, so association tests used only the typed subset. The 87-base-pair reads could not distinguish some IMGT-functional V segments, including TRBV6-2 and TRBV6-3, so those segments were excluded. A later analysis found that HLA-associated TCR beta chains were more clonally expanded and had lower generation probabilities than equally common non-associated chains. The authors suggested that the approach could potentially be extended to other disease states and immunological phenotypes. Cytomegalovirus status was reported to be diagnosed by the classifier with high specificity and sensitivity in both the original and validation cohorts. A later analysis found that most CMV-associated TCR beta chains appeared HLA-restricted, with HLA associations seemingly driven largely by CMV exposure. An association between a missense DCLRE1C variant and V-gene and J-gene trimming of TCR beta chains was found in a later genetic analysis and replicated in an independent cohort. A few of the identified cytomegalovirus-associated TCR beta chains were confirmed in vitro to be specific for cytomegalovirus antigens. CMV serostatus was the only immune exposure information available for the cohort. A later analysis reported that several top co-occurrence clusters appeared linked to parvovirus B19, influenza, CMV and Epstein-Barr virus. When HLA alleles, especially DR and DQ, strongly co-occurred, attributing TCR associations to individual alleles was difficult. Most TCR sequences were seen in very few donors, while some public TCRs were found in many individuals.

As concerns this clone: The target of this receptor is not known. One base away there is no much larger clone; base qualities are not given.

CDR1 and CDR2, per the germline V gene (reference sequence), are DFQATT and SNEGSKA. A distance of 10 bases separates the germline ends of V and J, which lose 5 bases and 8 bases respectively. Counted from cysteine to phenylalanine, this CDR3 has 11 amino acids. Just the 33-base CDR3 DNA is kept, in frame starting at base 1. In total, approximately 610 healthy bone marrow donors made up the cohort. Cohort members were all nominally healthy when sampled, although unrecorded immune exposures were likely present. The donor was CMV seropositive and belonged to the group of over 250 seropositive cohort members. Every donor gave a peripheral blood sample, and the peripheral blood mononuclear cells from that sample were used for TCR beta sequencing. Genomic DNA was extracted from the blood cell samples with the Qiagen DNeasy Blood Extraction Kit. Preparation of the library involved the immunoSEQ multiplex PCR assay. For the multiplex PCR, a mixture combining 60 forward primers for TCR Vbeta segments and 13 reverse primers for TCR Jbeta segments was used. The CDR3 region of rearranged TCR beta genes was amplified from genomic DNA with a multiplex PCR assay. On the Illumina HiSeq System, the amplified TCR beta libraries were sequenced as 87-base-pair reads. On the authors' methods: In a later analysis, around 80 million unique TCR beta chains were counted across the approximately 640 repertoires, and approximately 11 million of these chains were shared by at least two donors. A nearest-neighbor algorithm error-corrected the raw reads and collapsed the reads into unique sequences, merging closely related sequences to remove PCR and sequencing errors. To assign V, D and J gene segments, CDR3 sequences were aligned to IMGT reference sequences. Each retained sequence needed at least a six-nucleotide match to both a V gene segment and a J gene segment. A rearrangement counted as productive if the CDR3 had no stop codons and remained in frame with V and J, and every other rearrangement counted as non-productive. Following IMGT convention, CDR3 was defined as the stretch from the second conserved V-encoded cysteine up to the conserved J-encoded phenylalanine. Sequences without an unambiguous match to a single V gene segment were excluded from the earlier analysis of 450 to 650 of the donors. In an earlier analysis of several hundred of the donors, V segments were called functional above 56.7% productive rearrangements and were called segregating when the between-donor standard deviation exceeded 5%. A statistical classification framework was built for diagnosing cytomegalovirus status from the catalog of TCR beta chain sequences. In a later analysis, TCR nucleotide sequences were compared against IMGT/GENE-DB human TR gene sequences so that V and J genes could be assigned. In a later analysis, CDR3 sequences and most-parsimonious VDJ recombination scenarios were assigned using the TCRdist pipeline. In a later analysis, each TCR beta chain was defined by its CDR3 amino acid sequence together with its V-gene family, and reads lacking a unique V-gene family were excluded. As a way to deal with suspected cross-contamination and a sequencing artifact, a later analysis dropped 450 to 600 nucleotide sequences that were highly shared and had low generation probability. In a later analysis, a clonal expansion index was calculated for each public chain from normalized within-repertoire ranks of inferred template counts. A later analysis computed generation probabilities with a VDJ recombination model fitted to out-of-frame rearrangements, and checked the results against IGoR. A later analysis scored TCR-TCR, TCR-HLA and TCR-CMV co-occurrence with hypergeometric tests, applying a repertoire-size bias correction to TCR pairs. A later analysis estimated false discovery rates by permuting HLA or CMV assignments 20 times. In a later analysis, co-occurring TCRs were grouped with DBSCAN, and TCRdist sequence similarity was added when clustering was performed within HLA-allele-positive subsets. Repertoires with fewer than 30,000 or more than 120,000 public chains were left out of co-occurrence clustering, as were four to six repertoires with anomalous nucleotide sharing. In TCRdb, the immuneACCESS table is reduced to in-frame sequences with V and J assigned. These tables do not hold every clone; where another copy was compared, an unresolved V gene accounts for under half, and the others remain unexplained. V and J calls and clone size are given by that table; D and trimming were obtained from the DNA. The sample yields 55,000 to 80,000 clones; roughly 73% were counted once. Jointly, the top ten make up roughly a quarter of the sample.

The TCR originated in a woman between 40 and 55 years old in good health and CMV-seropositive. The sequenced sample was PBMCs. This chain is built from TRBV20-1 and TRBJ2-1; the D gene cannot be named for sure. The CDR3 protein: CSAAVEDEQFF. The DNA sequence reads TGCAGTGCTGCCGTAGAGGATGAGCAGTTCTTC.